This T cell receptor beta chain was identified in a study of STAT3 mutations in large granular lymphocyte leukemia. Regarding this clone: Its antigen is as yet unknown.

Clones were read by immunoSEQ multiplex PCR, and TCRdb kept only the in-frame ones, dropping some. The sample yields 1,500 to 2,000 clones, 55% seen once. The germline V and J ends were trimmed by 2 bases and 3 bases, with 11 bases remaining between them. The CDR3 is 14 residues long. Looked up from germline, CDR1 is SGHNT and CDR2 is YYREEE (reference sequence). Study observations and caveats: Every T-cell large granular lymphocyte leukemia patient had at least one immunodominant TCR beta clonotype.

This chain links TRBV5-4 with TRBJ1-1, with D unclear. This TCR was sampled from a man aged 55 to 69 with T-cell large granular lymphocyte leukemia. Some clones in this sample may be carry-over from other donors' samples. The sample taken for sequencing was peripheral blood mononuclear cells. CDR3: CASSLRDRYTEAFF. CDR3 bases: TGTGCCAGCAGCTTAAGAGATCGGTACACTGAAGCTTTCTTT.